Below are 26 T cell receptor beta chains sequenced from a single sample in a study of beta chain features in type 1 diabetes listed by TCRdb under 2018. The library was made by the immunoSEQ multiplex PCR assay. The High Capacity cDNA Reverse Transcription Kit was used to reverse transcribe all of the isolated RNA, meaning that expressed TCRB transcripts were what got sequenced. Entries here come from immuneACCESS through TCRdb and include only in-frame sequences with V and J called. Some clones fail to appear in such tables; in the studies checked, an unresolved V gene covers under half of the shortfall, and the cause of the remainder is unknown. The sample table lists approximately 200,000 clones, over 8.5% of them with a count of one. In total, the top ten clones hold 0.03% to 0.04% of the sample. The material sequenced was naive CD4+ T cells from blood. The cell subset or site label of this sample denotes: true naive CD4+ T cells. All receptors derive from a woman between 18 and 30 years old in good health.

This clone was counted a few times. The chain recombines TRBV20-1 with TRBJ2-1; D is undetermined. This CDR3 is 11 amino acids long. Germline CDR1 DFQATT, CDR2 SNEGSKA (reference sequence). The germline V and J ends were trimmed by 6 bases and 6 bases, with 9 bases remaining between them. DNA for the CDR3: TGCAGTGCGCGTCAAATCAATGAGCAGTTCTTC. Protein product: CSARQINEQFF.

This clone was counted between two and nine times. CDR3 sequence: CAIPRGLDTEAFF. The CDR3 DNA follows: TGCGCCATTCCCAGGGGGCTCGACACTGAAGCTTTCTTT. The chain has TRBV5-1 and TRBJ1-1, with 8 positions matching TRBD1. This CDR3 spans 13 amino acids. Germline V gene lookup returns CDR1 SGHRS and CDR2 YFSETQ. The ends lost 9 bases at V and 3 bases at J; junction bases unmatched: 7. Full variable domain (missing parts from reference TRBV5-1 and TRBJ1-1): KAGVTQTPRYLIKTRGQQVTLSCSPISGHRSVSWYQQTPGQGLQFLFEYFSETQRNKGNFPGRFSGRQFSNSRSEMNVSTLELGDSALYLCAIPRGLDTEAFFGQGTRLTVV.

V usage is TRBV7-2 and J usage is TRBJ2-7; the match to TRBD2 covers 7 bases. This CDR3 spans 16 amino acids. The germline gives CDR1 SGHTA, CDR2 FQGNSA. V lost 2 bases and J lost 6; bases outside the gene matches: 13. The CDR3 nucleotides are TGTGCCAGCAGCTTAAACGGGGGAGGGGAGGGAAGCGAGCAGTACTTC. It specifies CASSLNGGGEGSEQYF.

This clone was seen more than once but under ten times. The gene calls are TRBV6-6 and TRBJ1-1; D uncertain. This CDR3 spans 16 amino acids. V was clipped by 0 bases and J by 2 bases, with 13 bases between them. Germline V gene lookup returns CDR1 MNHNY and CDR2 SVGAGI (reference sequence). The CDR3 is CASSYSIFQDNTEAFF. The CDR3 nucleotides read TGTGCCAGCAGTTACTCGATATTCCAGGATAACACTGAAGCTTTCTTT.

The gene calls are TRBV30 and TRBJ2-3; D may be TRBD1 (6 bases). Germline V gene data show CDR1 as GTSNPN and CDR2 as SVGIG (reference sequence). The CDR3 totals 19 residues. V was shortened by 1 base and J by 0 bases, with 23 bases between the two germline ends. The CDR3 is CAWSGDSWVGHSSTDTQYF. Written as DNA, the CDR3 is TGTGCCTGGAGTGGAGATAGCTGGGTGGGACATTCAAGCACAGATACGCAGTATTTT.

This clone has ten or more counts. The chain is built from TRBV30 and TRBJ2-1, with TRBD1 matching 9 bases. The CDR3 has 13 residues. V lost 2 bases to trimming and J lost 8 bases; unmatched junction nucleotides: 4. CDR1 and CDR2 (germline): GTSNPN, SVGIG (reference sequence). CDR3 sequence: CAWSRTGGHEQFF. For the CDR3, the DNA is TGTGCCTGGAGTCGAACAGGGGGCCATGAGCAGTTCTTC.

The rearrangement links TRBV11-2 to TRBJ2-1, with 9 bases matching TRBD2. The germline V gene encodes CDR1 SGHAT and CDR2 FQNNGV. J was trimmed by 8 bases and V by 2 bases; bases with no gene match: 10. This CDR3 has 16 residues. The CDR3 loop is CASSLRASGIAYEQFF. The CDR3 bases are TGTGCCAGCAGCTTACGAGCTAGCGGGATCGCCTATGAGCAGTTCTTC. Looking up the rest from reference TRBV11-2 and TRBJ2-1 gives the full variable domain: EAGVAQSPRYKIIEKRQSVAFWCNPISGHATLYWYQQILGQGPKLLIQFQNNGVVDDSQLPKDRFSAERLKGVDSTLKIQPAKLEDSAVYLCASSLRASGIAYEQFFGPGTRLTVL.

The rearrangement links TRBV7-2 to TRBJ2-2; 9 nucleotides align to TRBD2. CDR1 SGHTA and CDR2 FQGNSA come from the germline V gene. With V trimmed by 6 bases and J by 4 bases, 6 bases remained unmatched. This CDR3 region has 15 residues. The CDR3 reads CASRRTSVATGELFF. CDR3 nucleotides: TGTGCCAGCAGGAGGACTAGCGTAGCCACCGGGGAGCTGTTTTTT.

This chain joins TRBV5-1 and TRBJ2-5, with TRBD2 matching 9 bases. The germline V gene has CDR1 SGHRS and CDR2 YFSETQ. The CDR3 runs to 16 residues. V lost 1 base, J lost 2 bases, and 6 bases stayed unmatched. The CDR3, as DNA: TGCGCCAGCAGCTTGAAGACTAGCGGATGGCAAGAGACCCAGTACTTC. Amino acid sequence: CASSLKTSGWQETQYF.

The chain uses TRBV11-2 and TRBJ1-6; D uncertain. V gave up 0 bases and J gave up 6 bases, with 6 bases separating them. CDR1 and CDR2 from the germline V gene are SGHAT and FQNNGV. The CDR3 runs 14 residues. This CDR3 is CASSLDRTNSPLHF. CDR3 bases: TGTGCCAGCAGCTTAGACAGAACTAATTCACCCCTCCACTTT.

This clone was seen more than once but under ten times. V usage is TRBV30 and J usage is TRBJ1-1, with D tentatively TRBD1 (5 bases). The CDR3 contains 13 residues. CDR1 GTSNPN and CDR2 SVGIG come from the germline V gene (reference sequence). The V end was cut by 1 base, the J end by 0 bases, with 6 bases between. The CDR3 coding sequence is TGTGCCTGGAGTGGACAGATGAACACTGAAGCTTTCTTT. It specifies CAWSGQMNTEAFF.

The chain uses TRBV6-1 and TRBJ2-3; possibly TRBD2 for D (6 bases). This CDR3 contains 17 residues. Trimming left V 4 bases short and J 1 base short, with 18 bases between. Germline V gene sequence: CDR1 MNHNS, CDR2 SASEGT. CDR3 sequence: CASSGNLRGTGTDTQYF. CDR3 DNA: TGTGCCAGCAGTGGGAATCTACGCGGGACCGGCACAGATACGCAGTATTTT.

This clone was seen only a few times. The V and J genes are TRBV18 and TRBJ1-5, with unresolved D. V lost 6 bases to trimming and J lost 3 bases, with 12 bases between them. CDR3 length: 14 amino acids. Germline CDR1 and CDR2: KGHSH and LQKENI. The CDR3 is CASSPSRNNQPQHF. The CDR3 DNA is TGTGCCAGCTCTCCTAGTCGTAACAATCAGCCCCAGCATTTT. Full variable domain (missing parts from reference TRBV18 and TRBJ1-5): NAGVMQNPRHLVRRRGQEARLRCSPMKGHSHVYWYRQLPEEGLKFMVYLQKENIIDESGMPKERFSAEFPKEGPSILRIQQVVRGDSAAYFCASSPSRNNQPQHFGDGTRLSIL.

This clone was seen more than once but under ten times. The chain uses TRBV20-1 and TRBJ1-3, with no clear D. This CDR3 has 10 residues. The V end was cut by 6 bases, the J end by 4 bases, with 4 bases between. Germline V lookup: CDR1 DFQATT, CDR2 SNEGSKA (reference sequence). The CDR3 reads CSALGNTIYF. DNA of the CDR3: TGCAGTGCCCTCGGAAACACCATATATTTT.

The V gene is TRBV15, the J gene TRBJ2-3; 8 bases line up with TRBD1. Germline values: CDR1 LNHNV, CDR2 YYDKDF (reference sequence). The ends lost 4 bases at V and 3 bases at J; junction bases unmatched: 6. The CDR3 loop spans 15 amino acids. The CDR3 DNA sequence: TGTGCCACCAGCACCCGGACAGGGCCAACAGATACGCAGTATTTT. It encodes CATSTRTGPTDTQYF.

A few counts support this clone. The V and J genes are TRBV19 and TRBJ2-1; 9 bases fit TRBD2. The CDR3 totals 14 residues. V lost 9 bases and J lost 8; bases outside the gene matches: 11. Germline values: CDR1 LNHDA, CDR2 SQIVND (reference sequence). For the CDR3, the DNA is TGTGCCAGCGCCGTGGCGGGAGGGATCGATGAGCAGTTCTTC. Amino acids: CASAVAGGIDEQFF. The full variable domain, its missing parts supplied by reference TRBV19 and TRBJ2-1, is DGGITQSPKYLFRKEGQNVTLSCEQNLNHDAMYWYRQDPGQGLRLIYYSQIVNDFQKGDIAEGYSVSREKKESFPLTVTSAQKNPTAFYLCASAVAGGIDEQFFGPGTRLTVL.

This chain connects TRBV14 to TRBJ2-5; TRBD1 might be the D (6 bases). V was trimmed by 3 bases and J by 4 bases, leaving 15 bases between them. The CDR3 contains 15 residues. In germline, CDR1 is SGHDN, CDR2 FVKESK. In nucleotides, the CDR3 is TGTGCCAGCAGCCAGAGACCGACAGGTAGAGAGACCCAGTACTTC. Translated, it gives CASSQRPTGRETQYF.

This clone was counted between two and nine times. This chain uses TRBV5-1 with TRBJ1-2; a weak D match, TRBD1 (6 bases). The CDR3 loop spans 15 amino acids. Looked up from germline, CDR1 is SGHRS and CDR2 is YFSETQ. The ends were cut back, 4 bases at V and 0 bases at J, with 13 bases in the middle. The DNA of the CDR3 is TGCGCCAGCAGCCTCGGGACAAGTGCTAACTATGGCTACACCTTC. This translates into CASSLGTSANYGYTF.

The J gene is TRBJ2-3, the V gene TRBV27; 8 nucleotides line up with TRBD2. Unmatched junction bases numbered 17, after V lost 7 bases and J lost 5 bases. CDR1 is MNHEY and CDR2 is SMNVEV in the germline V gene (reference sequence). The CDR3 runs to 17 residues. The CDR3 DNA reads TGTGCCAGCACCCCCCTGCCGGGTAGCGGGGAAGTAGATACGCAGTATTTT. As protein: CASTPLPGSGEVDTQYF.

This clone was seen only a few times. DNA of the CDR3: TGTGCCAGCAGCCCCCGGACTGGACCTGGCCCCGAGCAGTACTTC. Translating gives CASSPRTGPGPEQYF. V is TRBV11-2 and J is TRBJ2-7; TRBD2 might be the D (5 bases). The germline gives CDR1 SGHAT, CDR2 FQNNGV. The CDR3 contains 15 residues. Trimming took 5 bases from V and 6 from J, leaving 20 bases between them.

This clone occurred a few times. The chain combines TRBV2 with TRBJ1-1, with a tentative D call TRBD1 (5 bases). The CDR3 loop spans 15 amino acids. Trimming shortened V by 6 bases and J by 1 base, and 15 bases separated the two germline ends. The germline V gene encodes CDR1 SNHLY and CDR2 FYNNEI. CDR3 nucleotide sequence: TGTGCCAGCAGGGCCCGGGAGGGGAAGAACACTGAAGCTTTCTTT. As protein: CASRAREGKNTEAFF. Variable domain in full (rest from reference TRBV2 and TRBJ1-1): EPEVTQTPSHQVTQMGQEVILRCVPISNHLYFYWYRQILGQKVEFLVSFYNNEISEKSEIFDDQFSVERPDGSNFTLKIRSTKLEDSAMYFCASRAREGKNTEAFFGQGTRLTVV.

In DNA form, the CDR3 reads TGTGCCAGCAGCTCTAAACAGGGGCCCACCTATGGCTACACCTTC. It encodes CASSSKQGPTYGYTF. The V and J genes are TRBV5-4 and TRBJ1-2, with 7 bases that match TRBD1. Germline trimming cut 3 bases from V and 4 bases from J; bases unmatched to any gene: 9. The CDR3 has 15 amino acids. The germline V gene encodes CDR1 SGHNT and CDR2 YYREEE (reference sequence). Combining the CDR3 with reference TRBV5-4 and TRBJ1-2 gives the whole variable domain ETGVTQSPTHLIKTRGQQVTLRCSSQSGHNTVSWYQQALGQGPQFIFQYYREEENGRGNFPPRFSGLQFPNYSSELNVNALELDDSALYLCASSSKQGPTYGYTFGSGTRLTVV.

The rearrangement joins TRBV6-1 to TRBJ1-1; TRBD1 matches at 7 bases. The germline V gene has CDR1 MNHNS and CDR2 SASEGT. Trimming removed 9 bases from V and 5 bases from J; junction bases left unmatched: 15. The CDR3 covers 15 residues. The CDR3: CARTTWNDRETEAFF. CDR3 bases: TGTGCCAGAACTACCTGGAACGACAGGGAAACTGAAGCTTTCTTT.

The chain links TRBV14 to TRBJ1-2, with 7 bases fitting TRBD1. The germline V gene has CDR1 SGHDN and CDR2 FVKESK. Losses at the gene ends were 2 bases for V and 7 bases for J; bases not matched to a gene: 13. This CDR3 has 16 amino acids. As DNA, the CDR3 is TGTGCCAGCAGCCAATTCCGGGACAGATTTAGGCCTGGCTACACCTTC. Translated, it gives CASSQFRDRFRPGYTF.

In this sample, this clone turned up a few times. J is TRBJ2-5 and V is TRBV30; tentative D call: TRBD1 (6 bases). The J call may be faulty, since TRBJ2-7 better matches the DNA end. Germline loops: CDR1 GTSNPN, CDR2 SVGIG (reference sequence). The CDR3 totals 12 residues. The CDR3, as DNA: TGTGCCTGGAGTGTCCGAGGGGGCGAGCAGTACTTC. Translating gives CAWSVRGGEQYF.

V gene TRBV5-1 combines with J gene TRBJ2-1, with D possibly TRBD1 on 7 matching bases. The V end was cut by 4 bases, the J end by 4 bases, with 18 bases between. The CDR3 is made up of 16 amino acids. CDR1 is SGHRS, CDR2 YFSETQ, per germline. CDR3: CASSPMRQGGYNEQFF. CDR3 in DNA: TGCGCCAGCAGCCCGATGAGACAGGGAGGTTACAATGAGCAGTTCTTC.